The present T cell receptor beta chain was sequenced within a study of blood T cell repertoires in COVID-19. Study information: PBMCs, B-cell-depleted T cells, or T cells provided the cDNA or gDNA that made up the material.

Germline CDR1 and CDR2: SGHRS and YFSETQ. The CDR3 is 17 amino acids. Trimming removed 2 bases from V and 1 base from J, with 16 bases in between. Sequenced by immunoSEQ multiplex PCR; TCRdb stores in-frame clones only, minus some. Here the sample spans hundreds of thousands of clones, about nine tenths being singletons. The study recruited people aged roughly 18 to 100 years across some 23 US areas. For recovered donors of Cohort 3, there were two negative PCRs, clearance, or symptom resolution. The rearrangement links TRBV5-1 to TRBJ2-1; perhaps TRBD2 as D (5 bases). This receptor was obtained from a woman aged 50 to 60 who had recovered from COVID-19. The sample taken for sequencing was PBMCs or T cells enriched from blood (not recorded which). The CDR3 DNA is TGCGCCAGCAGCTTTTCCGTGGGAGTACTTTCCTACAATGAGCAGTTCTTC. Its protein product is CASSFSVGVLSYNEQFF.